This T cell receptor (beta chain) was found in a study of blood T cell repertoires in COVID-19 (dated by TCRdb to between 2020 and 2021). At the level of the whole study: Samples covering the acute and convalescent phases of COVID-19 were provided by collaborators in the United States, Italy and Spain. HLA class I and class II types, where available, came from metadata supplied by the sample provider rather than from assay-based typing. A de-identified subject ID, COVID-19 status, age in years and sex were almost always included in the sample metadata. The repertoires were released in a freely available public database intended as a resource for research on the immune response to SARS-CoV-2. Samples were obtained from the ongoing ImmuneRACE study (first 160 participants) and from about 1,300 subjects provided by 6 global collaborators. Deeply sampled blood TCRbeta repertoires from subjects exposed to, actively infected with, or recovered from COVID-19 were included in the dataset. The prospective study material was composed of cDNA or gDNA derived from T cells, B-cell-depleted T cells, or PBMCs.

Spanning cysteine to phenylalanine, the CDR3 consists of 11 amino acids. The read is trimmed to its CDR3 DNA, 33 bases read in frame from base 1. Relative to germline, V is 7 bases shorter and J is 8 bases shorter, with 12 bases between their ends. The germline V gene specifies WSHSY as CDR1 and SAAADI as CDR2. The paper as a whole reports these results and caveats: The amount of clinical and demographic metadata varied by source and participant and was provided uncurated.

A word on this clone: Which antigen it targets is not known. No clone much larger than this one lies a single base away; base qualities are absent.

TCRbeta CDR3 regions were amplified from genomic DNA using the immunoSEQ Assay, a bias-controlled multiplex PCR. The original methods were these. Nucleated cell counts per sample were estimated from amplification of reference gene primers within the assay. Sequence reads were collapsed and filtered to measure the absolute abundance of every unique TCRbeta CDR3 rearrangement. For each sample, productive Simpson clonality was calculated by taking the square root of Simpson's diversity index across productive rearrangements. Entries here come from immuneACCESS through TCRdb and include only in-frame sequences with V and J called. Some clones fail to appear in such tables; in the studies checked, an unresolved V gene covers under half of the shortfall, and the cause of the remainder is unknown. V and J calls and clone size come straight from that table; D and trimming were deduced from the DNA. This sample is represented by about 89,000 clones; 80% of them were singletons. The ten most abundant clones make up about 19% of the sample.

Whole blood was collected in K2EDTA tubes by collaborating institutions according to the institutions' own protocols. For TCRbeta analysis, collaborators shipped samples as frozen whole blood, isolated PBMCs, or DNA extracted from either of those sample types. The receptor comes from a woman aged 80 or over with acute or convalescent COVID-19. The chain joins TRBV10-2 to TRBJ2-7, and TRBD2 may be the D gene, going by 6 matching bases. Specimen: peripheral blood. The nucleotide sequence reads TGCGCCAGCAAGTGGCGGGGCCAGCAGTACTTC. Its product reads: CASKWRGQQYF.